This TCR beta chain was retrieved from a study of T cells in Graves' hyperthyroidism and ophthalmopathy. The overall study: The initial diagnosis was the point when peripheral blood was collected, ahead of any treatment. Study conclusions and caveats: Most thyroid-expanded clonotypes above 0.001 were also found in blood.

The investigators amplified TCR beta CDR3 regions from RNA transcripts. An initial round of RT-PCR targeting the TCR CDR3 relied on the HTBI primer set. One entry per CDR3 protein, called by TCRdb with MiXCR from the multiplex PCR reads. Of a few hundred thousand distinct CDR3 sequences listed, about 14% are singletons. Each person with ophthalmopathy scored at least 3 on the Clinical Activity Score, reached NOSPECS grade 4 or higher, and had been ill under 3 months. Patients were excluded because of uncontrolled infection, other autoimmune disease, pregnancy or lactation. Trimming stripped 0 bases from V and 0 bases from J, with 13 bases between. The V gene's germline CDR1 is MNHEY and CDR2 SMNVEV (reference sequence). The CDR3 has 17 amino acids. The sample holds many counts of this clonotype. Its cognate antigen is unknown.

The sequence derives from a woman aged 25 to 39 with Graves' ophthalmopathy. The sequenced sample consisted of blood. V gene TRBV27 combines with J gene TRBJ2-3; D not resolved. The CDR3 DNA sequence: TGTGCCAGCAGTTTATCTCCTGGACCGTTAAGCACAGATACGCAGTATTTT. Translating it yields CASSLSPGPLSTDTQYF.